This is a list of T cell receptor beta chains from one sample in a study of cytomegalovirus exposure and HLA in healthy donors. The data were produced by immunoSEQ multiplex PCR, yet TCRdb's version contains in-frame clones alone and is incomplete. The profile covers 68,000 or so clones, with over 95% appearing a single time and around 2.2% taken by the ten largest. The sequencing sample was made of PBMCs. Receptors originate from a man between 18 and 29 years old in good health and CMV-seronegative. The CDR3 runs from the conserved cysteine through the conserved F or W. Fields, in order: clone size, J gene, D gene, V gene, CDR3 DNA, CDR3 protein. A D gene is named only where the DNA matches it firmly. Clone size, where shown, is once, few, many, or a class for clones that have expanded.

>-|TRBJ1-5|-|TRBV29-1
TGCAGCGCGCTGTCACAGGGTCGCAATCAGCCCCAGCATTTT
CSALSQGRNQPQHF
>-|TRBJ1-2|-|TRBV6-6
TGTGCCAGCAGCCAGGGAAGGGTCGGTGGCTACACCTTC
CASSQGRVGGYTF
>-|TRBJ1-5|-|TRBV2
TGTGCCAGCAGTGAAACAGGGCTGCTGAATCAGCCCCAGCATTTT
CASSETGLLNQPQHF
>-|TRBJ1-1|-|TRBV7-9
TGTGCCAGCAGCTTAGTCCGCGGGAACACTGAAGCTTTCTTT
CASSLVRGNTEAFF
>few|TRBJ1-1|TRBD1|TRBV4-1
TGCGCCAGCAGCCCACGACAGGGGGGCACTGAAGCTTTCTTT
CASSPRQGGTEAFF
>-|TRBJ2-3|TRBD2|TRBV19
TGTGCCAGTAGTACCCGGACTAGCGAGAAAGATACGCAGTATTTT
CASSTRTSEKDTQYF
>-|TRBJ2-7|TRBD1|TRBV2
TGTGCCAGCAGCCTACCCGGGACAGGAGAATCCTACGAGCAGTACTTC
CASSLPGTGESYEQYF
>-|TRBJ2-1|-|TRBV7-2
TGTGCCAGCAGCTCGCCCCCGGAGGTGAATGAGCAGTTCTTC
CASSSPPEVNEQFF
>once|TRBJ2-7|TRBD1|TRBV27
TGTGCCAGCCGGATTTCGGGACAGACCACCTACGAGCAGTACTTC
CASRISGQTTYEQYF
>-|TRBJ2-5|-|TRBV6-1
TGTGCCAGCAGTGGGGACTACCAAGAGACCCAGTACTTC
CASSGDYQETQYF
>-|TRBJ2-7|TRBD1|TRBV15
TGTGCCACCAGCAGAGGGACAGGGTACGAGCAGTACTTC
CATSRGTGYEQYF
>-|TRBJ2-7|TRBD2|TRBV27
TGTGCCAGCAATGCGGGACTAGGCGCCTACGAGCAGTACTTC
CASNAGLGAYEQYF
>-|TRBJ1-5|-|TRBV6-6
TGTGCCAGCAGTTACTTGGGAGACCAGCCCCAGCATTTT
CASSYLGDQPQHF
>-|TRBJ1-1|-|TRBV11-2
TGTGCCAGCAGCTTAGCCCTCGGAAGGGGGACGGCGAACACTGAAGCTTTCTTT
CASSLALGRGTANTEAFF
>-|TRBJ2-1|-|TRBV19
TGTGCCAGTAGTATAGGGGCGGGCAATGAGCAGTTCTTC
CASSIGAGNEQFF
>-|TRBJ2-7|-|TRBV13
TGTGCCAGCAGCCTAAGCCCGCGAGGCGAGCAGTACTTC
CASSLSPRGEQYF
>-|TRBJ2-4|-|TRBV7-9
TGTGCCAGCAGCTTAAGGTGGGGGGGCTCGGGAAACATTCAGTACTTC
CASSLRWGGSGNIQYF
>-|TRBJ1-4|-|TRBV6-6
TGTGCCAGCAGTTCATCTGTGGGAGATGAAAAACTGTTTTTT
CASSSSVGDEKLFF
>-|TRBJ1-4|TRBD1|TRBV14
TGTGCCAGCAGTTGGACAGGAGGTGATGAAAAACTGTTTTTT
CASSWTGGDEKLFF
>-|TRBJ2-7|TRBD1|TRBV27
TGTGCCAGCAGTAGAAAGTCCGGGACAGGGTCCTACGAGCAGTACTTC
CASSRKSGTGSYEQYF
>-|TRBJ1-5|-|TRBV2
TGTGCCAGCAATGGCCGAGGTTACAATCAGCCCCAGCATTTT
CASNGRGYNQPQHF
>-|TRBJ1-2|TRBD1|TRBV10-3
TGTGCCATCAGTGAAGACAGGGGTGGGTATGGCTACACCTTC
CAISEDRGGYGYTF
>once|TRBJ1-2|-|TRBV2
TGTGCCAGCAGTGAATCAGGGGCAAACTATGGCTACACCTTC
CASSESGANYGYTF
>-|TRBJ2-7|-|TRBV5-5
TGTGCCAGCAGCCAGGACAGAGTAAACTACGAGCAGTACTTC
CASSQDRVNYEQYF
>-|TRBJ2-7|-|TRBV10-3
TGTGCCATCAGTGAGTCGCTAGGGGCCTCCTACGAGCAGTACTTC
CAISESLGASYEQYF
>-|TRBJ1-5|-|TRBV9
TGTGCCAGCAGCCTCGGGGGGTATCAGCCCCAGCATTTT
CASSLGGYQPQHF
>-|TRBJ1-2|-|TRBV18
TGTGCCAGCTCACCACTGGGTGCGGGAGGCGACTATGGCTACACCTTC
CASSPLGAGGDYGYTF
>-|TRBJ2-3|TRBD2|TRBV7-9
TGTGCCAGCAGCTTAGGGTCTAGCGGGACGCCTAGCACAGATACGCAGTATTTT
CASSLGSSGTPSTDTQYF
>-|TRBJ2-2|-|TRBV27
TGTGCCAGCAGCCCCAAGGAGGGGCGTCCACCCGGGGAGCTGTTTTTT
CASSPKEGRPPGELFF
>-|TRBJ2-7|TRBD1|TRBV27
TGTGCCAGCAGTCCGGGACAGGTCCTTGTGGGGGAGCAGTACTTC
CASSPGQVLVGEQYF
>-|TRBJ1-1|TRBD1|TRBV30
TGTGCCTTCGGACAGGACCACACTGAAGCTTTCTTT
CAFGQDHTEAFF
>-|TRBJ2-3|TRBD2|TRBV5-1
TGCGCCAGCAGCTTACTAGCGGGGGTTAGCACAGATACGCAGTATTTT
CASSLLAGVSTDTQYF
>-|TRBJ1-2|TRBD1|TRBV5-6
TGTGCCAGCAGCCCCGGGACAGGGGGCATCTATGGCTACACCTTC
CASSPGTGGIYGYTF
>-|TRBJ2-7|TRBD1|TRBV6-6
TGTGCCAGCAGGGACCGGGACAGGGGCCTCTACGAGCAGTACTTC
CASRDRDRGLYEQYF
>-|TRBJ1-2|-|TRBV29-1
TGCAGCGTTGACATGGCAGGGCTTAACTATGGCTACACCTTC
CSVDMAGLNYGYTF